In this sample, the clone carrying this TCR beta chain turned up a few times. Germline V lookup: CDR1 SQVTM, CDR2 ANQGSEA. V lost 5 bases to trimming and J lost 0 bases, with 8 bases between them. The CDR3 contains 12 residues. Combining a sample-barcoded 5' primer with a J-beta primer mix, a second PCR ran for roughly 7 to 12 cycles. In TCRdb, the 5' RACE reads were re-called with MiXCR into one record per CDR3 protein. Among 850,000 to 1,000,000 distinct CDR3 sequences listed, roughly 48% were seen once. The entry originates in a study of blood T cells in healthy people across ages. The sequence was obtained from a man between 25 and 39 years old in good health. The V and J genes are TRBV29-1 and TRBJ2-7; weak D call: TRBD1 (6 bases). The sequencing sample was made of blood. CDR3 sequence reads: CSVKGVSYEQYF. CDR3 DNA: TGCAGCGTTAAGGGGGTCTCCTACGAGCAGTACTTC.